This entry concerns a single TCR beta chain. What it binds is unknown. Each CDR3 protein gets one entry after TCRdb re-called the 5' RACE reads with MiXCR. The sample lists a few hundred thousand distinct CDR3 sequences; approximately 8% were seen once. These data originate in a study of T-cell memory formation after mild COVID-19. Across the study: TCR clusters were largely donor specific.

General study findings and limits: Contracting CD4+ clones lay largely in CM and EM, with CD8+ ones residing in EMRA. What remained unconfirmed was the SARS-CoV-2 specificity of second-wave clones peaking on day 37. Memory sampled before infection contained some responding clones, suggesting cross-reactive memory joined.

Trimming shortened V by 4 bases and J by 0 bases, and 9 bases separated the two germline ends. Germline CDR1 and CDR2: MNHEY and SVGEGT. This CDR3 is built from 14 residues. The chain is built from TRBV6-2 or TRBV6-3 and TRBJ1-1; D remains unclear. The sequence came from a man between 18 and 35 years old who had mild COVID-19 (a few samples of this study predate the infection). Cell type and time point are not known. The source material was PBMCs or a T cell subset sorted from them (not recorded which). The CDR3 bases are TGTGCCAGCAGTTCGACAAGTTTGAACACTGAAGCTTTCTTT. This gives the protein CASSSTSLNTEAFF.